This T cell receptor (beta chain) was profiled in a study of cytomegalovirus exposure and HLA in healthy donors. V lost 0 bases and J lost 8; bases outside the gene matches: 1. Germline values: CDR1 SGHRS, CDR2 YFSETQ. The length of the CDR3 is 13 residues. PCR was performed using 60 Vbeta and 13 Jbeta primers. The table came from immunoSEQ multiplex PCR; TCRdb's copy has only in-frame clones and leaves some out. The table includes around 100,000 clones, roughly 80% detected once. This TCR came from a woman between 35 and 50 years old in good health and CMV-seropositive. The chain is built from TRBV5-1 and TRBJ1-1; 10 nucleotides match TRBD1. The sequencing sample was made of PBMCs. This CDR3 reads CASSLGGQGEAFF. The CDR3 DNA reads TGCGCCAGCAGCTTGGGGGGACAGGGGGAAGCTTTCTTT.